The 17 T cell receptor beta chains below were found in one sample sequenced in a study of OX40 agonist ivuxolimab in advanced cancers. The library was generated by the immunoSEQ multiplex PCR assay. Drawn from immuneACCESS, this table holds only the in-frame rearrangements with V and J called that TCRdb kept. Clones are partly lost; checked studies trace under half to an unresolved V gene and leave the rest unexplained. The sample includes more than 25,000 clones, with 83% observed a single time. In total, the top ten clones hold 9% to 15% of the sample. The sample consisted of CD4+ or CD8+ T cells sorted from blood, taken in a trial of the OX40 agonist ivuxolimab. Every receptor here comes from an adult with an advanced solid tumor such as melanoma, head and neck, liver or kidney cancer.

The count of this clone is one. The CDR3 DNA reads as TGCAGCCGGGTCTATAATGAAAAACTGTTTTTT. It yields the protein CSRVYNEKLFF. The V call is TRBV20-1, the J call TRBJ1-4, with D unresolved. The CDR3 covers 11 residues. The V gene's germline CDR1 is DFQATT and CDR2 SNEGSKA (reference sequence).

CDR3 in amino acids: CASSYSSEGLDGYTF. CDR3 nucleotides: TGTGCCAGCAGTTACTCGTCAGAAGGGCTCGATGGCTACACCTTC. The gene calls are TRBV6-5 and TRBJ1-2; D ambiguous. In germline, CDR1 is MNHEY, CDR2 SVGAGI. The CDR3 contains 15 residues. The V end was cut by 0 bases, the J end by 6 bases, with 14 bases between.

The rearrangement uses TRBV5-1 and TRBJ2-3, with D possibly being TRBD1 (5 bases). CDR1 and CDR2 (germline): SGHRS, YFSETQ. V was trimmed by 1 base and J by 5 bases, leaving 14 bases between them. This CDR3 is 15 amino acids long. The CDR3 bases are TGCGCCAGCAGCTTGTTGACAGCCCAAGGAGATACGCAGTATTTT. Residues: CASSLLTAQGDTQYF.

The rearrangement joins TRBV10-2 to TRBJ2-7, with a possible D match to TRBD2 (6 bases). Trimming took 4 bases from V and 0 from J, leaving 19 bases between them. There are 17 residues in the CDR3. The germline gives CDR1 WSHSY, CDR2 SAAADI. CDR3 protein: CASSVLLGGATSYEQYF. CDR3 DNA sequence: TGCGCCAGCAGTGTTCTGTTAGGCGGGGCGACCTCCTACGAGCAGTACTTC.

V usage is TRBV5-6 and J usage is TRBJ2-1, with a possible D match to TRBD2 (5 bases). Germline V CDR1 and CDR2: SGHDT, YYEEEE. This CDR3 comprises 12 residues. V was shortened by 0 bases and J by 13 bases, with 11 bases between the two germline ends. CDR3 region: CASSLEGSTQFF. CDR3 nucleotide sequence: TGTGCCAGCAGCTTGGAAGGGAGCACCCAGTTCTTC.

The chain carries TRBV2 and TRBJ1-4; TRBD1 agrees at 9 bases. The CDR3 sequence is 14 residues long. Germline loops: CDR1 SNHLY, CDR2 FYNNEI. Unmatched junction bases numbered 6, after V lost 5 bases and J lost 8 bases. The CDR3 region has the DNA TGTGCCAGCAGTCTGGGACAGGGCTGGGAAAAACTGTTTTTT. This encodes CASSLGQGWEKLFF.

This clone was seen once. This chain uses TRBV7-2 with TRBJ2-1, with 7 nucleotides matching TRBD2. CDR3 length: 17 residues. CDR1 is SGHTA and CDR2 is FQGNSA in the germline V gene. V trimming: 3 bases; J trimming: 0 bases; junction bases outside the gene matches: 8. The CDR3 bases are TGTGCCAGCAGCTTCGGGGAGGGGATGAGCTCCTACAATGAGCAGTTCTTC. Residues: CASSFGEGMSSYNEQFF.

This chain links TRBV29-1 with TRBJ1-1; TRBD1 is a possible D gene (6 bases). Germline values: CDR1 SQVTM, CDR2 ANQGSEA. This CDR3 contains 12 residues. V lost 7 bases and J 1 base, leaving 10 bases between the germline ends. The CDR3 protein is CSAPGQNTEAFF. CDR3 DNA sequence: TGCAGCGCACCGGGACAGAACACTGAAGCTTTCTTT.

The gene calls are TRBV4-1 and TRBJ1-1; 9 positions match TRBD1. Germline assignment: CDR1 MGHRA and CDR2 YSYEKL. The CDR3 sequence is 14 residues long. V lost 1 base, J lost 11 bases, and 8 bases stayed unmatched. DNA for the CDR3: TGCGCCAGCAGCCAAGTGGGTCAACAGGGGGCCGCTTTCTTT. Translation: CASSQVGQQGAAFF.

The chain carries TRBV30 and TRBJ1-5; 10 nucleotides agree with TRBD1. V dropped 3 bases and J dropped 5; count of bases not matched to a gene: 4. From germline, CDR1 is GTSNPN and CDR2 SVGIG (reference sequence). There are 14 residues in the CDR3. Written as DNA, the CDR3 is TGTGCCTGGAGCCATGGACAGGGGGATCAGCCCCAGCATTTT. It encodes CAWSHGQGDQPQHF.

This sequence joins TRBV11-1 and TRBJ1-6; D is ambiguous. With 4 bases removed from V and 5 bases from J, the gap between germline ends came to 12 bases. From germline, CDR1 is SGHAT and CDR2 FQDESV (reference sequence). CDR3 length: 15 residues. This CDR3 reads CASSSYRDHNSPLHF. The CDR3 DNA is TGTGCCAGCAGCTCCTACCGAGACCATAATTCACCCCTCCACTTT.

V usage is TRBV7-9 and J usage is TRBJ2-7; 9 nucleotides agree with TRBD2. V dropped 6 bases and J dropped 5; count of bases not matched to a gene: 11. Germline V gene data show CDR1 as SEHNR and CDR2 as FQNEAQ (reference sequence). The CDR3 sequence is 15 residues long. The CDR3 loop reads CASSAGGRILDEQYF. The CDR3 DNA reads as TGTGCCAGCAGTGCGGGGGGGCGCATTCTGGACGAGCAGTACTTC. Full variable domain (missing parts from reference TRBV7-9 and TRBJ2-7): DTGVSQNPRHKITKRGQNVTFRCDPISEHNRLYWYRQTLGQGPEFLTYFQNEAQLEKSRLLSDRFSAERPKGSFSTLEIQRTEQGDSAMYLCASSAGGRILDEQYFGPGTRLTVT.

This clone occurred once. The chain is built from TRBV6-5 and TRBJ2-7, with D possibly being TRBD1 or TRBD2 (5 bases each). Germline values: CDR1 MNHEY, CDR2 SVGAGI. The CDR3 runs to 14 residues. Trimming removed 2 bases from V and 2 bases from J, with 10 bases in between. This chain's CDR3 is CASSYRDGAYEQYF. The CDR3 DNA reads TGTGCCAGCAGTTACCGGGACGGGGCCTACGAGCAGTACTTC.

The chain is built from TRBV4-2 and TRBJ2-7, with 8 bases matching TRBD1. Germline V gives CDR1 LGHNA, CDR2 YNFKEQ. This CDR3 is 13 amino acids long. V lost 8 bases to trimming and J lost 3 bases; unmatched junction nucleotides: 6. The CDR3 nucleotides read TGTGCCAGCGGGACAGGAGGGGTCTACGAGCAGTACTTC. The encoded protein is CASGTGGVYEQYF.

The chain carries TRBV13 and TRBJ2-7; the match to TRBD2 covers 7 bases. This CDR3 has 15 residues. With 0 bases clipped from V and 7 bases from J, the junction kept 9 bases outside the gene matches. Germline-derived CDR1 and CDR2 are PRHDT and FYEKMQ (reference sequence). The CDR3 sequence is CASSLGGEGSSEQYF. Here the CDR3 DNA reads TGTGCCAGCAGCTTAGGGGGGGAGGGTTCGTCTGAGCAGTACTTC.

The chain is built from TRBV4-2 and TRBJ2-3, with D possibly TRBD2 on 6 matching bases. CDR1 is LGHNA, CDR2 YNFKEQ, per germline. CDR3 length: 15 residues. Trimming removed 4 bases at V and 2 bases at J, with 13 bases between. CDR3 amino acids: CASSPGEAYTDTQYF. The DNA for the CDR3 is TGTGCCAGCAGCCCCGGGGAGGCCTACACAGATACGCAGTATTTT.

This clone was counted a few times. V is TRBV19 and J is TRBJ2-7; weak D call: TRBD2 (5 bases). Trimming removed 5 bases at V and 3 bases at J, with 17 bases between. The CDR3 covers 15 residues. Per germline, CDR1 LNHDA and CDR2 SQIVND (reference sequence). The CDR3 sequence: CASSSSREALYEQYF. The CDR3 DNA sequence: TGTGCCAGTAGTTCCAGCCGGGAAGCTCTCTACGAGCAGTACTTC.